These 14 T cell receptor beta chains were sequenced from one sample in a study of CXCR3-negative and CXCR3-positive naive CD8 T cells. 5' RACE that incorporated UMI labels was used to prepare the TRB cDNA libraries. Using the 5' RACE reads, TCRdb records one entry per CDR3 protein without DNA. In all, the sample yields roughly 100,000 distinct CDR3 sequences. Sequencing was done on a sample of naive CXCR3- CD8+ T cells from blood. Described subset: CD45RO-CCR7+CD27+CD95- naive CD8+ T cells lacking CXCR3 (TNR3-). These receptor sequences come from a human donor in good health. Some clones in this sample may be carry-over from other donors' samples.

CDR3 residues: CASSLSLGQPQLMNTEAFF. The J gene is TRBJ1-1, the V gene TRBV5-5; TCRdb calls TRBD1, which cannot be checked without DNA. In germline, CDR1 is SGHKS, CDR2 YYEKEE (reference sequence). The CDR3 is 19 residues long.

The chain joins TRBV2 to TRBJ2-7; with no DNA, the TCRdb D assignment of TRBD1 cannot be verified. The length of the CDR3 is 12 residues. Germline CDR1 reads SNHLY; CDR2 reads FYNNEI. Here the CDR3 reads CASTGTLYEQYF.

The genes are TRBV10-2 and TRBJ2-7; TCRdb designates TRBD1, a call that cannot be tested without DNA. This CDR3 region has 16 residues. CDR1 and CDR2 from the germline V gene are WSHSY and SAAADI. The CDR3 sequence: CASSALGQSDSYEQYF.

The J gene is TRBJ2-1, the V gene TRBV4-3. Germline CDR1 LGHNA, CDR2 YSLEER. The CDR3 is made up of 13 amino acids. The CDR3 protein is CASSPHFRGEQFF.

CDR3: CASSPGLVGVNEQFF. V usage is TRBV5-6 and J usage is TRBJ2-1; the D gene TCRdb calls, TRBD2, cannot be checked with no DNA. Looked up from germline, CDR1 is SGHDT and CDR2 is YYEEEE. The CDR3 contains 15 residues.

The chain employs TRBV7-3 and TRBJ2-5; TCRdb names TRBD1, which stays unverified in the absence of DNA. This CDR3 spans 14 amino acids. Per the germline V gene, CDR1 is SGHTA and CDR2 is FQGTGA. The CDR3 loop is CASSLLGGEETQYF.

The V call is TRBV28, the J call TRBJ2-7; TCRdb designates TRBD2, a call that cannot be tested without DNA. CDR1 and CDR2 (germline): MDHEN, SYDVKM. The CDR3 runs to 14 residues. The CDR3 sequence: CASSPFGEGYEQHF.

The rearrangement uses TRBV15 and TRBJ1-5. The CDR3 covers 15 residues. Germline values: CDR1 LNHNV, CDR2 YYDKDF (reference sequence). The CDR3 reads CATSREIGLHQPQHF.

The rearrangement joins TRBV12-3 or TRBV12-4 to TRBJ2-5; there is no DNA to check the TCRdb D call of TRBD1. This CDR3 has 13 residues. The CDR3 spells CATGTGEIETQYF.

The J gene is TRBJ1-2, the V gene TRBV5-1; TCRdb outputs TRBD1, but without DNA this stays unchecked. The V gene's germline CDR1 is SGHRS and CDR2 YFSETQ. CDR3 length equals 13 residues. The CDR3 loop is CASSAGSGYGYTF.

V usage is TRBV14 and J usage is TRBJ2-7; lacking DNA, the TRBD1 call made by TCRdb goes unchecked. CDR1 SGHDN and CDR2 FVKESK come from the germline V gene. The length of the CDR3 is 13 residues. The CDR3 sequence is CASSQGGWSEQYF.

The chain joins TRBV4-1 to TRBJ2-4; TCRdb names TRBD1, which stays unverified in the absence of DNA. CDR1 is MGHRA, CDR2 YSYEKL, per germline. CDR3 length: 15 residues. CDR3: CASSPWAGQKNIQYF.

The J gene is TRBJ1-2, the V gene TRBV30. CDR1 and CDR2 (germline): GTSNPN, SVGIG (reference sequence). This CDR3 has 15 residues. CDR3 in amino acids: CAWTLMADPNYGYTF.

CDR3 in amino acids: CSVGPGQGPTNYGYTF. The rearrangement joins TRBV29-1 to TRBJ1-2; lacking DNA, the TRBD1 call made by TCRdb goes unchecked. CDR1 is SQVTM and CDR2 is ANQGSEA in the germline V gene. The CDR3 totals 16 residues. The full variable domain, completed using reference TRBV29-1 and TRBJ1-2, is SAVISQKPSRDICQRGTSLTIQCQVDSQVTMMFWYRQQPGQSLTLIATANQGSEATYESGFVIDKFPISRPNLTFSTLTVSNMSPEDSSIYLCSVGPGQGPTNYGYTFGSGTRLTVV.